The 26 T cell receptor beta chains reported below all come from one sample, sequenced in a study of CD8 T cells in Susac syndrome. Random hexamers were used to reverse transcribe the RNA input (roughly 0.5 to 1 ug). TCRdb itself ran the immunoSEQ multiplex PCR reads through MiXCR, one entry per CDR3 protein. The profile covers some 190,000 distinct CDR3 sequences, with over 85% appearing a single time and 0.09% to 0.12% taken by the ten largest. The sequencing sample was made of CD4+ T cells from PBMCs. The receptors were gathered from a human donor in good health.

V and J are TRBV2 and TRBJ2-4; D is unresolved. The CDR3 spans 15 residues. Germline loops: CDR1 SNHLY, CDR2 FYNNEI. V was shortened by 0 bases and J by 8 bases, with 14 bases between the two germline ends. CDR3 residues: CASSEAPRPGDIQYF. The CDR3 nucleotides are TGTGCCAGCAGTGAAGCCCCCAGGCCTGGGGACATTCAGTACTTC.

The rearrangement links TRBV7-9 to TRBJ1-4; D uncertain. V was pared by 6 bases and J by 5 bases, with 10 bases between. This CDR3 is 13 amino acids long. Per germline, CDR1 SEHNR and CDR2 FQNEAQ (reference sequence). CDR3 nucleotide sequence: TGTGCCAGCAGAAGAGTGGAGAATGAAAAACTGTTTTTT. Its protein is CASRRVENEKLFF.

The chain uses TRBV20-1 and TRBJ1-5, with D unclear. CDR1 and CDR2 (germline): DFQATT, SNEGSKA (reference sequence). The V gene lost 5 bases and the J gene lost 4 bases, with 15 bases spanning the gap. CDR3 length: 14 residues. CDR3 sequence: CSAVRGLGNQPQHF. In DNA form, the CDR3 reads TGCAGTGCTGTCCGAGGGTTAGGTAATCAGCCCCAGCATTTT.

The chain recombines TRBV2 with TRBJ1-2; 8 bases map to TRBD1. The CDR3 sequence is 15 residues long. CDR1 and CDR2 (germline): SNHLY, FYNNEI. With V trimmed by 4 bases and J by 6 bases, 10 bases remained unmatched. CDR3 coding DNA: TGTGCCAGCAGTGTTAGGCCAGGGGGCGCGGATGGCTACACCTTC. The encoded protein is CASSVRPGGADGYTF.

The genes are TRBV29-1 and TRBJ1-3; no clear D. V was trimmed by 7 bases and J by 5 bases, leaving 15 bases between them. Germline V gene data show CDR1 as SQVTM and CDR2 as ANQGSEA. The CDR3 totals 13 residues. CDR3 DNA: TGCAGCGCCTCGGACCCCTTCCGAAACACCATATATTTT. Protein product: CSASDPFRNTIYF.

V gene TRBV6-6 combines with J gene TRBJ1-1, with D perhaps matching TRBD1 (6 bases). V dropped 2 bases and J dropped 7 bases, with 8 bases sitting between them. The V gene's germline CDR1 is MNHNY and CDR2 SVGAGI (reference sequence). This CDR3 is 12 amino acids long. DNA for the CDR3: TGTGCCAGCAGTTACAGAGGGGGTGAAGCTTTCTTT. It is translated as CASSYRGGEAFF.

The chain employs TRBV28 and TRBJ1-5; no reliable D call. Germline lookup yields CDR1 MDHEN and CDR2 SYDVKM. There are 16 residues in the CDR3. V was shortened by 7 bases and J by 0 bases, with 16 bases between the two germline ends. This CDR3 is CASIGGSRHSNQPQHF. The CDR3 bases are TGTGCCAGCATTGGCGGGTCAAGACATAGCAATCAGCCCCAGCATTTT.

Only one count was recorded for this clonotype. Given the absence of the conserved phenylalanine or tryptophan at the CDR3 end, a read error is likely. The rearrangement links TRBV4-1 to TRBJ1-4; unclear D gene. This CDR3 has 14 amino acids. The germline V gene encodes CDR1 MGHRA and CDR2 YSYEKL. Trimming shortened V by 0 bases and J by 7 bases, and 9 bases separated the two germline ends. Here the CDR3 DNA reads TGCGCCAGCAGCCAAGAACGGGTGGGTGAAAAACTGTTTTCT. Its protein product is CASSQERVGEKLFS.

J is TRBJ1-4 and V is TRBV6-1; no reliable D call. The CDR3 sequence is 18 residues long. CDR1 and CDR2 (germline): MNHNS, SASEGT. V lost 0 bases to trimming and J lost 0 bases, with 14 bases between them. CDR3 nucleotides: TGTGCCAGCAGTGAAGCCGGCCACACTTTTGCAACTAATGAAAAACTGTTTTTT. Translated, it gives CASSEAGHTFATNEKLFF.

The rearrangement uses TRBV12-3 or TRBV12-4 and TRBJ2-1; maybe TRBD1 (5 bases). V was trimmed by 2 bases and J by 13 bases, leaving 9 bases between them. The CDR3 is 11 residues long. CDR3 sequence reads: CASSLTQGQFF. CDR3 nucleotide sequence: TGTGCCAGCAGTTTAACCCAGGGTCAGTTCTTC.

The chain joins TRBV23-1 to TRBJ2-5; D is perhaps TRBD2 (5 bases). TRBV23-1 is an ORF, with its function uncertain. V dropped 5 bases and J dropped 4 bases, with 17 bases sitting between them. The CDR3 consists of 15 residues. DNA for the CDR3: TGCGCCAGCAGTTCCGAGGGCGTGAAAAGAGAGACCCAGTACTTC. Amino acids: CASSSEGVKRETQYF.

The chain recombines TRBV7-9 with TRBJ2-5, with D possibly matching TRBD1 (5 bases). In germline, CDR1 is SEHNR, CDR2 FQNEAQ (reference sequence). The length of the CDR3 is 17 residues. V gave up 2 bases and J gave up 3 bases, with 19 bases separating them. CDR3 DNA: TGTGCCAGCAGCTTATTCGAGGCCCTAGGGGCCAAAGAGACCCAGTACTTC. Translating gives CASSLFEALGAKETQYF. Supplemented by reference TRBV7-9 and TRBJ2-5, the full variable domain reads DTGVSQNPRHKITKRGQNVTFRCDPISEHNRLYWYRQTLGQGPEFLTYFQNEAQLEKSRLLSDRFSAERPKGSFSTLEIQRTEQGDSAMYLCASSLFEALGAKETQYFGPGTRLLVL.

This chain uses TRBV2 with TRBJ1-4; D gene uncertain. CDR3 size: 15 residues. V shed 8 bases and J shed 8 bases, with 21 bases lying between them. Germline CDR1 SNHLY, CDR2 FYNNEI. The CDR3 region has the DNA TGTGCCAGCCGTTCGGTCCGAACCCCGCGGGAAAAACTGTTTTTT. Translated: CASRSVRTPREKLFF.

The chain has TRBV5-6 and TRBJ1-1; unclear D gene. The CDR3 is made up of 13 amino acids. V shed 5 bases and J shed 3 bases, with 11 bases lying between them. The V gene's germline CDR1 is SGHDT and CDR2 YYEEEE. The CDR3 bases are TGTGCCAGCAGAGGCAACACCTACACTGAAGCTTTCTTT. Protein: CASRGNTYTEAFF.

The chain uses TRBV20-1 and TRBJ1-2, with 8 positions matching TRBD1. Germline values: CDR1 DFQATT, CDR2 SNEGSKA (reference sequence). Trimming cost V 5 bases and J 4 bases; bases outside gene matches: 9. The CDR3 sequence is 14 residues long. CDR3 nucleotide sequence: TGCAGTGCTGGAAATTACAGGGGGACCTATGGCTACACCTTC. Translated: CSAGNYRGTYGYTF.

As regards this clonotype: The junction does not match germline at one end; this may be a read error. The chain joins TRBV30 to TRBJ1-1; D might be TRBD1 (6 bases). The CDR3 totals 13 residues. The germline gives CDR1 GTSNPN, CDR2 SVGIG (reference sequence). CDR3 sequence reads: CAWSLRWDTEVFF. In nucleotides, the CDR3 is TGTGCCTGGAGCTTACGTTGGGACACTGAAGTTTTCTTT.

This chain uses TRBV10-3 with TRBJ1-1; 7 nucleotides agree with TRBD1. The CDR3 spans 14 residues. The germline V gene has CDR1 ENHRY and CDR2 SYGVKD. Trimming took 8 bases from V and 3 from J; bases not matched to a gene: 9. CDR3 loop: CAICRQGRDTEAFF. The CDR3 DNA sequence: TGTGCCATCTGCAGACAGGGAAGGGACACTGAAGCTTTCTTT.

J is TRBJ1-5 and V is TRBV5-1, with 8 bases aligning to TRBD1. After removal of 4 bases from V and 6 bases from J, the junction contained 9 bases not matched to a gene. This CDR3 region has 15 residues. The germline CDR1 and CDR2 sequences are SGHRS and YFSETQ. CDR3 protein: CASSLDRGRGQPQHF. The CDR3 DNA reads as TGCGCCAGCAGCCTAGACAGGGGAAGGGGTCAGCCCCAGCATTTT. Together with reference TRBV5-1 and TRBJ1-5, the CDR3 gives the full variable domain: KAGVTQTPRYLIKTRGQQVTLSCSPISGHRSVSWYQQTPGQGLQFLFEYFSETQRNKGNFPGRFSGRQFSNSRSEMNVSTLELGDSALYLCASSLDRGRGQPQHFGDGTRLSIL.

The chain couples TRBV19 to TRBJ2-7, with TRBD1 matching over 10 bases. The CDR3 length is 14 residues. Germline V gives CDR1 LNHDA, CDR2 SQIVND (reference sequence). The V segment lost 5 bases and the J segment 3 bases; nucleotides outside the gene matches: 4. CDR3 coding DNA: TGTGCCAGTAGTCTCCGGGACAGGGGCTACGAGCAGTACTTC. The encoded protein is CASSLRDRGYEQYF. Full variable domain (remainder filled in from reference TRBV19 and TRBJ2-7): DGGITQSPKYLFRKEGQNVTLSCEQNLNHDAMYWYRQDPGQGLRLIYYSQIVNDFQKGDIAEGYSVSREKKESFPLTVTSAQKNPTAFYLCASSLRDRGYEQYFGPGTRLTVT.

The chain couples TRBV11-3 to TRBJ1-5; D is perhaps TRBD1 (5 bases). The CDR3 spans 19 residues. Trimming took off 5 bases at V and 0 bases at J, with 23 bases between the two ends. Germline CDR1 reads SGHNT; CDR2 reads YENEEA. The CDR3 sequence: CASSLGPQGIWFSNQPQHF. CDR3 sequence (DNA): TGTGCCAGCAGCCTTGGCCCCCAGGGTATTTGGTTTAGCAATCAGCCCCAGCATTTT.

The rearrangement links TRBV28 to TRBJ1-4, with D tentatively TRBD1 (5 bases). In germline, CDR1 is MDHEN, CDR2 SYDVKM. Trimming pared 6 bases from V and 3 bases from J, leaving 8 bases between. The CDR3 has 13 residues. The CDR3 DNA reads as TGTGCCAGCAGGCCAGGGCCTAATGAAAAACTGTTTTTT. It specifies CASRPGPNEKLFF.

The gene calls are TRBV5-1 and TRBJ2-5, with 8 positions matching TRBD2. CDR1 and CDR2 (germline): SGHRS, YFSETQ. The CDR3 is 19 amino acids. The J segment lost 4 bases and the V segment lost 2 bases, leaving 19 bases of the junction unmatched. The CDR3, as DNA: TGCGCCAGCAGCTTCCCCTGGCGGGGGGTCCCCCCGGCGTCAGAGACCCAGTACTTC. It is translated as CASSFPWRGVPPASETQYF.

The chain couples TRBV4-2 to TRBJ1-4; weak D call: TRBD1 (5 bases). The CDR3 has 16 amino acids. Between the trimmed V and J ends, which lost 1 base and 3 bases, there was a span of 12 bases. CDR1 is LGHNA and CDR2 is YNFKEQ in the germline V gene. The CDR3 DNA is TGTGCCAGCAGCCAAGTCATGAGGGGAGCTAATGAAAAACTGTTTTTT. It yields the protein CASSQVMRGANEKLFF.

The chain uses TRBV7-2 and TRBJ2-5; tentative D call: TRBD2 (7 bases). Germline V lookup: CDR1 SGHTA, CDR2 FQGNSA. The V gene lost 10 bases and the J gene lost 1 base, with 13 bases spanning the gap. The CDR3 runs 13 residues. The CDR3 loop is CATTGRGQETQYF. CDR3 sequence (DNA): TGTGCCACCACAGGGAGGGGCCAAGAGACCCAGTACTTC.

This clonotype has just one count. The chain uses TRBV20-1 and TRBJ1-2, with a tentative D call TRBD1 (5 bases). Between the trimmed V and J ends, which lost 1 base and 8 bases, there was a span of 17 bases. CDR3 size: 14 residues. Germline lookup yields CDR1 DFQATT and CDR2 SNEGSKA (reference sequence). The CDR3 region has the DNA TGCAGTGCTAGAGCTGGGGCGGCCCCCGGAGGCTACACCTTC. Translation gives CSARAGAAPGGYTF.

The CDR3 region has the DNA TGTGCCAGCAGCCCCTTCGGACAGATTAACTATGGCTACACCTTC. It yields the protein CASSPFGQINYGYTF. This chain connects TRBV3-1 to TRBJ1-2; weak D call: TRBD1 (6 bases). Deletions cut 4 bases from V and 1 base from J, with 13 bases between. Germline V gives CDR1 LGHDT, CDR2 YNNKEL (reference sequence). This CDR3 has 15 residues.